This T cell receptor (beta chain) was sequenced in a study of CD8 T cells in Susac syndrome. Study at large: Susac syndrome patients were untreated, on corticosteroids with some adding intravenous immunoglobulin, or on intravenous immunoglobulin only.

cDNA came from 0.5 to 1 ug RNA primed by random hexamers. It was immunoSEQ multiplex PCR that amplified TCR beta CDR3 across 54 Vbeta and 13 Jbeta. TCRdb ran MiXCR on the immunoSEQ multiplex PCR reads and lists one entry per CDR3 protein. Of about 190,000 distinct CDR3 sequences listed, more than 90% were seen once; the top ten hold 0.075% to 0.1%. Trimming shortened V by 0 bases and J by 3 bases, and 1 base separated the two germline ends. Germline CDR1 reads ENHRY; CDR2 reads SYGVKD. The CDR3 length is 12 residues. Sequencing of TCR beta was undertaken in CD8+ and CD4+ T cells derived from blood. Definite or probable Susac syndrome was diagnosed using recently defined diagnostic criteria.

The rearrangement links TRBV10-3 to TRBJ2-3; D remains ambiguous. Sequenced input: CD4+ T cells from PBMCs. The sequence was collected from a human donor with Susac syndrome. CDR3 sequence reads: CAISESTDTQYF. The CDR3 coding sequence is TGTGCCATCAGTGAGTCAACAGATACGCAGTATTTT.